Below are 26 T cell receptor beta chains sequenced from a single sample in a study of T cell responses to AZD1222 COVID-19 vaccine. The table came from immunoSEQ multiplex PCR; TCRdb's copy has only in-frame clones and leaves some out. The sample has over 85,000 clones; less than 95% are singletons. Specimen: peripheral blood, collected on day 0 of AZD1222 vaccination. The receptors derive from an adult in good health.

Notes on this clone: Different DNA sequences within this sample yield the same CDR3. This chain links TRBV6-5 with TRBJ1-1, with D uncertain. V gave up 0 bases and J gave up 1 base, with 9 bases separating them. Germline V gives CDR1 MNHEY, CDR2 SVGAGI. The CDR3 totals 15 residues. In DNA, the CDR3 is TGTGCCAGCAGTTACTCTCGCAGGACGAACACTGAAGCTTTCTTT. Its protein product is CASSYSRRTNTEAFF.

This chain joins TRBV11-3 and TRBJ1-4; D not certain. The germline V gene has CDR1 SGHNT and CDR2 YENEEA. V lost 5 bases and J lost 6, with 7 bases in between. This CDR3 is built from 12 residues. CDR3 residues: CASSLLHEKLFF. CDR3 in DNA: TGTGCCAGCAGCCTACTACATGAAAAACTGTTTTTT.

The CDR3 nucleotides read TGTGCCATCGGACAGGGGGAGAACACCGGGGAGCTGTTTTTT. It yields the protein CAIGQGENTGELFF. The J gene is TRBJ2-2, the V gene TRBV10-3; 10 bases line up with TRBD1. The CDR3 consists of 14 residues. Germline CDR1 and CDR2: ENHRY and SYGVKD. Losses at the gene ends were 8 bases for V and 1 base for J; bases not matched to a gene: 1.

The chain carries TRBV4-1 and TRBJ1-4; D unresolved. The CDR3 is 13 residues long. Trimming removed 2 bases from V and 8 bases from J, with 9 bases in between. Germline CDR1 reads MGHRA; CDR2 reads YSYEKL. In DNA, the CDR3 is TGCGCCAGCAGCCAATTATACGGAGAAAAACTGTTTTTT. It encodes CASSQLYGEKLFF.

This clone has just one count. CDR3 nucleotides: TGTGCCAGCAGCTTAAGGGAGGGGGGGACCCAGTACTTC. Amino acid sequence: CASSLREGGTQYF. The chain couples TRBV7-3 to TRBJ2-5; D perhaps matches TRBD2 (7 bases). From germline, CDR1 is SGHTA and CDR2 FQGTGA. This CDR3 comprises 13 residues. Trimming removed 1 base from V and 7 bases from J, with 10 bases in between.

The chain recombines TRBV7-2 with TRBJ1-3; D might be TRBD1 (6 bases). The length of the CDR3 is 14 residues. Germline CDR1 is SGHTA and CDR2 is FQGNSA. Trimming took off 4 bases at V and 4 bases at J, with 11 bases between the two ends. For the CDR3, the DNA is TGTGCCAGCAGCTACCAGGGGCCCGGAAACACCATATATTTT. It specifies CASSYQGPGNTIYF.

The rearrangement joins TRBV4-1 to TRBJ1-6; D perhaps matches TRBD1 (6 bases). V lost 0 bases and J lost 7, with 16 bases in between. The V gene's germline CDR1 is MGHRA and CDR2 YSYEKL. This CDR3 region has 17 residues. The CDR3 coding sequence is TGCGCCAGCAGCCAAGATCAGATCCGGACAGAAAATTCACCCCTCCACTTT. It encodes CASSQDQIRTENSPLHF.

The chain recombines TRBV14 with TRBJ2-7, with D possibly matching TRBD2 (6 bases). The CDR3 consists of 14 residues. Trimming pared 4 bases from V and 2 bases from J, leaving 12 bases between. Germline CDR1 reads SGHDN; CDR2 reads FVKESK. The CDR3 here is CASSRGGVTYEQYF. The CDR3 DNA sequence: TGTGCCAGCAGCCGAGGAGGGGTCACCTACGAGCAGTACTTC.

This sequence joins TRBV12-3 or TRBV12-4 and TRBJ1-2; D is unclear. V lost 2 bases and J 4 bases, leaving 5 bases between the germline ends. This CDR3 is 12 amino acids long. The CDR3 spells CASSLRFYGYTF. In DNA, the CDR3 is TGTGCCAGCAGTTTACGGTTCTATGGCTACACCTTC.

The table lists this clone with a count of one. J is TRBJ2-7 and V is TRBV30; D is unclear. From germline, CDR1 is GTSNPN and CDR2 SVGIG (reference sequence). Trimming took 2 bases from V and 4 from J, leaving 6 bases between them. CDR3 length: 11 amino acids. CDR3 loop: CAWSWQYEQYF. Here the CDR3 DNA reads TGTGCCTGGAGTTGGCAGTACGAGCAGTACTTC.

The rearrangement links TRBV19 to TRBJ1-2, with a tentative D call TRBD1 (6 bases). The CDR3 is 15 residues long. Germline V CDR1 and CDR2: LNHDA, SQIVND (reference sequence). V lost 4 bases and J lost 7, with 19 bases in between. CDR3 nucleotide sequence: TGTGCCAGTAGTAACCTGGACAGTACACGGGCTGGCTACACCTTC. Encoded protein: CASSNLDSTRAGYTF.

V is TRBV3-1 (or the pseudogene TRBV3-2) and J is TRBJ2-6, with a possible D match to TRBD2 (5 bases). This CDR3 is built from 16 residues. V was trimmed by 1 base and J by 4 bases, leaving 11 bases between them. The germline V gene encodes CDR1 LGHDT and CDR2 YNNKEL (reference sequence). This CDR3 reads CASSQGGSKGANVLTF. The CDR3 coding sequence is TGTGCCAGCAGCCAAGGCGGGTCAAAGGGGGCCAACGTCCTGACTTTC.

Here the CDR3 reads CASSETLGNTEAFF. DNA for the CDR3: TGTGCCAGCAGTGAGACCCTTGGTAACACTGAAGCTTTCTTT. The chain couples TRBV6-1 to TRBJ1-1, with D unresolved. The V and J ends lost 3 bases and 2 bases respectively, with 10 bases between them. Germline CDR1 reads MNHNS; CDR2 reads SASEGT. This CDR3 has 14 amino acids.

The J gene is TRBJ1-5, the V gene TRBV2, with D unresolved. Germline CDR1 is SNHLY and CDR2 is FYNNEI. V lost 4 bases to trimming and J lost 4 bases, with 11 bases between them. This CDR3 is built from 14 residues. The CDR3 here is CASSAMGRNQPQHF. CDR3 coding DNA: TGTGCCAGCAGTGCAATGGGGAGAAATCAGCCCCAGCATTTT.

This clone has only one observation. V and J are TRBV30 and TRBJ1-2; possibly TRBD1 for D (5 bases). Germline assignment: CDR1 GTSNPN and CDR2 SVGIG (reference sequence). The CDR3 sequence is 14 residues long. V lost 7 bases, J lost 0 bases, and 15 bases lay in between. DNA of the CDR3: TGTGCCTTCACAGGCTGGGGGGCTAACTATGGCTACACCTTC. As protein: CAFTGWGANYGYTF.

J is TRBJ1-6 and V is TRBV27, with 7 bases lining up with TRBD1. The CDR3 is 14 residues long. The J segment lost 6 bases and the V segment lost 5 bases, leaving 4 bases of the junction unmatched. The germline gives CDR1 MNHEY, CDR2 SMNVEV (reference sequence). The CDR3 nucleotides are TGTGCCAGCAGTGGTGACAGGGCTAATTCACCCCTCCACTTT. Its translation: CASSGDRANSPLHF.

This chain uses TRBV27 with TRBJ2-7, with TRBD1 identical over 7 bases. Germline CDR1 is MNHEY and CDR2 is SMNVEV (reference sequence). The CDR3 loop spans 13 amino acids. The V segment lost 6 bases and the J segment 2 bases; nucleotides outside the gene matches: 4. CDR3 sequence (DNA): TGTGCCAGCAGCGGACAGGCCCCCTACGAGCAGTACTTC. Protein sequence: CASSGQAPYEQYF.

To note about this clone: Relative to the germline gene, one junction end is altered; a read error may explain this. This sequence joins TRBV19 and TRBJ2-2, with 7 bases aligning to TRBD1. This CDR3 region has 16 residues. CDR1 LNHDA and CDR2 SQIVND come from the germline V gene (reference sequence). CDR3 residues: CASSIGQALGTGELFF. CDR3 nucleotide sequence: TGTGCCAGTAGCATAGGACAGGCCCTGGGCACCGGGGAGCTGTTTTTT.

V and J are TRBV9 and TRBJ1-2; possible D gene TRBD1, 6 bases. Per the germline V gene, CDR1 is SGDLS and CDR2 is YYNGEE. The CDR3 totals 12 residues. The V end was cut by 0 bases, the J end by 8 bases, with 8 bases between. The CDR3, as DNA: TGTGCCAGCAGCGTAGGGGGGCTCGGCTACACCTTC. This sequence encodes CASSVGGLGYTF.

For this clone: This may stem from a read error, because a much larger clone lies one nucleotide away. The CDR3 sequence: CASSQEGANTGELFF. CDR3 nucleotide sequence: TGTGCCAGCAGCCAAGAAGGGGCGAACACCGGGGAGCTGTTTTTT. This chain links TRBV4-2 with TRBJ2-2, with D tentatively TRBD1 (5 bases). The V end lost 0 bases, the J end lost 0 bases, and 5 bases lay between the germline ends. Germline V gene data show CDR1 as LGHNA and CDR2 as YNFKEQ. The CDR3 has 15 amino acids.

Only a few counts were recorded for this clone. The chain employs TRBV27 and TRBJ2-1, with 7 bases lining up with TRBD1. This CDR3 is built from 14 residues. Germline values: CDR1 MNHEY, CDR2 SMNVEV (reference sequence). With 6 bases clipped from V and 2 bases from J, the junction kept 4 bases outside the gene matches. The CDR3 nucleotides read TGTGCCAGCAGATGGGACAGTGCCTACAATGAGCAGTTCTTC. It specifies CASRWDSAYNEQFF.

The CDR3 coding sequence is TGTGCCAGCAGTTTGGAAGGTGCGAACACCGGGGAGCTGTTTTTT. It codes for CASSLEGANTGELFF. The chain is built from TRBV28 and TRBJ2-2; D gene unclear. V lost 3 bases, J lost 0 bases, and 8 bases lay in between. The germline gives CDR1 MDHEN, CDR2 SYDVKM. This CDR3 is 15 amino acids long. The full variable domain, with the rest looked up from reference TRBV28 and TRBJ2-2, is DVKVTQSSRYLVKRTGEKVFLECVQDMDHENMFWYRQDPGLGLRLIYFSYDVKMKEKGDIPEGYSVSREKKERFSLILESASTNQTSMYLCASSLEGANTGELFFGEGSRLTVL.

The rearrangement uses TRBV3-1 (or the pseudogene TRBV3-2) and TRBJ1-6; D is uncertain. Per germline, CDR1 LGHDT and CDR2 YNNKEL (reference sequence). V lost 8 bases, J lost 7 bases, and 12 bases lay in between. The CDR3 loop spans 13 amino acids. This CDR3 is CASLGLGNSPLHF. The CDR3 nucleotides read TGTGCCAGCTTAGGCCTGGGAAATTCACCCCTCCACTTT.

The chain couples TRBV4-1 to TRBJ2-7; no clear D gene. Between the trimmed V and J ends, which lost 0 bases and 1 base, there was a span of 10 bases. This CDR3 has 15 residues. CDR1 MGHRA and CDR2 YSYEKL come from the germline V gene. Written as DNA, the CDR3 is TGCGCCAGCAGCCAAGACCCTCTGGGATCCTACGAGCAGTACTTC. It encodes CASSQDPLGSYEQYF.

The rearrangement links TRBV3-1 (or the pseudogene TRBV3-2) to TRBJ1-2; weak D call: TRBD1 (6 bases). This CDR3 comprises 13 residues. V was trimmed by 6 bases and J by 5 bases, leaving 13 bases between them. Germline V gene data show CDR1 as LGHDT and CDR2 as YNNKEL (reference sequence). The CDR3 DNA reads as TGTGCCAGCAGTTGGGGGCAAAGGTATGGCTACACCTTC. This codes for CASSWGQRYGYTF.

The chain employs TRBV7-9 and TRBJ2-5; the D is unclear. Trimming stripped 4 bases from V and 1 base from J, with 1 base between. This CDR3 has 11 residues. Looked up from germline, CDR1 is SEHNR and CDR2 is FQNEAQ (reference sequence). DNA of the CDR3: TGTGCCAGCAGCTCCCAAGAGACCCAGTACTTC. It encodes CASSSQETQYF. Drawing the rest from reference TRBV7-9 and TRBJ2-5, the complete variable domain is DTGVSQNPRHKITKRGQNVTFRCDPISEHNRLYWYRQTLGQGPEFLTYFQNEAQLEKSRLLSDRFSAERPKGSFSTLEIQRTEQGDSAMYLCASSSQETQYFGPGTRLLVL.